This T cell receptor beta chain was profiled in a study of shared clonotypes between healthy human individuals. The germline V gene has CDR1 LNHDA and CDR2 SQIVND (reference sequence). V lost 5 bases to trimming and J lost 4 bases, with 12 bases between them. The CDR3 sequence is 14 residues long. The data were produced by immunoSEQ multiplex PCR, yet TCRdb's version contains in-frame clones alone and is incomplete. The sample yields 2,500,000 or so clones, roughly 93% seen once. The chain recombines TRBV19 with TRBJ2-1; the D gene is possibly TRBD2 (5 bases). The origin of this receptor is a man aged 18 to 30 in good health. Some clones in this sample may be carry-over from other donors' samples. The sequenced sample was naive CD4+ T cells from PBMCs. Subset in this sample: CD45RA+ positively selected. In nucleotides, the CDR3 is TGTGCCAGTAGTTTAAGGACGGGATACAATGAGCAGTTCTTC. Protein product: CASSLRTGYNEQFF.